The 20 T cell receptor beta chains reported below all come from one sample, sequenced in a study of T cell changes during pregnancy in multiple sclerosis. Sequenced by immunoSEQ multiplex PCR; TCRdb stores in-frame clones only, minus some. In the table there are approximately 58,000 clones, 92% of which are singletons. The sample here was peripheral blood, taken in the second trimester of pregnancy. Receptors were obtained from a female donor in good health, enrolled as a control in a pregnancy study.

The rearrangement links TRBV5-3 to TRBJ2-7; 8 nucleotides line up with TRBD1. TRBV5-3 is an open reading frame whose function is uncertain. V trimming: 0 bases; J trimming: 2 bases; junction bases outside the gene matches: 1. The CDR3 is 14 residues long. This CDR3 is CARSLGTGPYEQYF. CDR3 DNA: TGTGCCAGAAGCTTGGGGACAGGGCCCTACGAGCAGTACTTC.

The chain joins TRBV2 to TRBJ2-2; D is possibly TRBD1 (5 bases). Trimming took off 2 bases at V and 6 bases at J, with 10 bases between the two ends. This CDR3 is built from 14 residues. The germline V gene has CDR1 SNHLY and CDR2 FYNNEI. Written as DNA, the CDR3 is TGTGCCAGCAGTGAATTGGGGCCCCCCGGGGAGCTGTTTTTT. As protein: CASSELGPPGELFF. Full variable domain (remainder filled in from reference TRBV2 and TRBJ2-2): EPEVTQTPSHQVTQMGQEVILRCVPISNHLYFYWYRQILGQKVEFLVSFYNNEISEKSEIFDDQFSVERPDGSNFTLKIRSTKLEDSAMYFCASSELGPPGELFFGEGSRLTVL.

This chain connects TRBV6-6 to TRBJ2-5; D is ambiguous. Per the germline V gene, CDR1 is MNHNY and CDR2 is SVGAGI (reference sequence). This CDR3 is 12 amino acids long. Trimming left V 8 bases short and J 2 bases short, with 9 bases between. The CDR3 DNA reads as TGTGCCAGCGCGGCGCGGCAAGAGACCCAGTACTTC. It is translated as CASAARQETQYF.

The gene calls are TRBV13 and TRBJ2-6; unclear D gene. Germline CDR1 reads PRHDT; CDR2 reads FYEKMQ (reference sequence). Between the trimmed V and J ends, which lost 5 bases and 2 bases, there was a span of 7 bases. The CDR3 is 14 amino acids. The chain's CDR3 is CASSTQAGANVLTF. CDR3 DNA: TGTGCCAGCAGCACCCAGGCTGGGGCCAACGTCCTGACTTTC.

CDR3 amino acids: CASSLVTGEWSSYNEQFF. In DNA form, the CDR3 reads TGTGCCAGCAGCTTGGTCACAGGGGAATGGTCGTCCTACAATGAGCAGTTCTTC. This chain joins TRBV5-6 and TRBJ2-1, with TRBD1 matching 7 bases. Per germline, CDR1 SGHDT and CDR2 YYEEEE. V trimming: 0 bases; J trimming: 1 base; junction bases outside the gene matches: 10. The length of the CDR3 is 18 residues.

The chain recombines TRBV30 with TRBJ1-4; TRBD1 matches 7 bases. The germline V gene encodes CDR1 GTSNPN and CDR2 SVGIG (reference sequence). V lost 3 bases and J lost 8; bases outside the gene matches: 12. This CDR3 region has 15 residues. CDR3 residues: CAWSRGRGLEEKLFF. The CDR3 DNA is TGTGCCTGGAGCCGCGGGAGGGGGCTGGAAGAAAAACTGTTTTTT.

V is TRBV4-2 and J is TRBJ2-1; D may be TRBD1 (5 bases). V lost 4 bases and J 4 bases, leaving 8 bases between the germline ends. CDR1 and CDR2 from the germline V gene are LGHNA and YNFKEQ. This CDR3 contains 13 residues. CDR3 region: CASSRGGYNEQFF. The CDR3 nucleotides read TGTGCCAGCAGCCGGGGCGGTTACAATGAGCAGTTCTTC.

The V call is TRBV13, the J call TRBJ2-7, with 9 bases matching TRBD1. This CDR3 is built from 14 residues. CDR1 is PRHDT and CDR2 is FYEKMQ in the germline V gene (reference sequence). V shed 5 bases, J shed 3 bases, and the junction held 5 bases outside the gene matches. CDR3 amino acids: CASSPGTGIYEQYF. CDR3 in DNA: TGTGCCAGCAGCCCCGGGACAGGGATCTACGAGCAGTACTTC.

The chain has TRBV11-1 and TRBJ2-3, with 8 positions matching TRBD1. J was trimmed by 3 bases and V by 3 bases; bases with no gene match: 11. Germline V gene data show CDR1 as SGHAT and CDR2 as FQDESV (reference sequence). The CDR3 has 17 amino acids. The CDR3 loop is CASSLGRTGRITDTQYF. CDR3 nucleotides: TGTGCCAGCAGCTTGGGGAGGACAGGGAGAATTACAGATACGCAGTATTTT.

The chain links TRBV6-1 to TRBJ2-3; no definite D call. CDR1 MNHNS and CDR2 SASEGT come from the germline V gene. V shed 2 bases and J shed 6 bases, with 12 bases lying between them. The CDR3 sequence is 14 residues long. CDR3 DNA sequence: TGTGCCAGCAGTGAAAGCTCCTTCCGGGATACGCAGTATTTT. Encoded protein: CASSESSFRDTQYF.

The rearrangement uses TRBV5-4 and TRBJ2-2, with D perhaps matching TRBD1 (5 bases). This CDR3 spans 17 amino acids. Trimming took 0 bases from V and 7 from J, leaving 19 bases between them. CDR1 is SGHNT and CDR2 is YYREEE in the germline V gene (reference sequence). The CDR3 coding sequence is TGTGCCAGCAGCTTGGGGGGCAATAGCTTGGGTTTCGGGGAGCTGTTTTTT. It yields the protein CASSLGGNSLGFGELFF. Variable domain in full (rest from reference TRBV5-4 and TRBJ2-2): ETGVTQSPTHLIKTRGQQVTLRCSSQSGHNTVSWYQQALGQGPQFIFQYYREEENGRGNFPPRFSGLQFPNYSSELNVNALELDDSALYLCASSLGGNSLGFGELFFGEGSRLTVL.

The chain combines TRBV6-5 with TRBJ1-1; D is undetermined. The V end was cut by 0 bases, the J end by 2 bases, with 13 bases between. Germline CDR1 reads MNHEY; CDR2 reads SVGAGI. The CDR3 runs 16 residues. The CDR3: CASSYSSGALNTEAFF. The CDR3 DNA sequence: TGTGCCAGCAGTTACTCCTCGGGAGCCCTTAACACTGAAGCTTTCTTT.

The V gene is TRBV9, the J gene TRBJ2-1; 10 bases align to TRBD2. Per the germline V gene, CDR1 is SGDLS and CDR2 is YYNGEE. Trimming took 7 bases from V and 5 from J; bases not matched to a gene: 9. The CDR3 has 15 amino acids. The CDR3 DNA is TGTGCCAGCTCCGTGTGGACTAGCGGAAACAATGAGCAGTTCTTC. This sequence encodes CASSVWTSGNNEQFF. Variable domain in full (rest from reference TRBV9 and TRBJ2-1): DSGVTQTPKHLITATGQRVTLRCSPRSGDLSVYWYQQSLDQGLQFLIQYYNGEERAKGNILERFSAQQFPDLHSELNLSSLELGDSALYFCASSVWTSGNNEQFFGPGTRLTVL.

The chain employs TRBV7-8 and TRBJ2-5; D perhaps matches TRBD1 (6 bases). Per the germline V gene, CDR1 is SGHVS and CDR2 is FQNEAQ. V was shortened by 5 bases and J by 5 bases, with 15 bases between the two germline ends. The CDR3 consists of 14 residues. The CDR3 bases are TGTGCCAGCAGCAGACCGGACAGTTGGGAGACCCAGTACTTC. It codes for CASSRPDSWETQYF.

This clone occurred many times. V and J are TRBV9 and TRBJ2-7, with D maybe TRBD2 (6 bases). The V gene's germline CDR1 is SGDLS and CDR2 YYNGEE. The CDR3 is made up of 17 amino acids. Trimming cost V 4 bases and J 3 bases, with 23 bases left between them. The CDR3 spells CASSPAGRTVSDYEQYF. The CDR3 DNA sequence: TGTGCCAGCAGCCCTGCTGGGAGGACGGTCTCGGACTACGAGCAGTACTTC.

This clone was seen only a few times. The rearrangement uses TRBV19 and TRBJ1-5, with no clear D. Germline CDR1 is LNHDA and CDR2 is SQIVND (reference sequence). V dropped 5 bases and J dropped 0 bases, with 14 bases sitting between them. The CDR3 runs 16 residues. The CDR3 spells CASSRGGVDSNQPQHF. In DNA, the CDR3 is TGTGCCAGTAGTCGAGGCGGAGTGGATAGCAATCAGCCCCAGCATTTT.

This sequence joins TRBV11-3 and TRBJ2-7; D not certain. Germline V gene lookup returns CDR1 SGHNT and CDR2 YENEEA. Trimming shortened V by 8 bases and J by 3 bases, and 14 bases separated the two germline ends. The CDR3 loop spans 13 amino acids. CDR3 in DNA: TGTGCCAGCGCCGGTCCCCCTAACTACGAGCAGTACTTC. This sequence encodes CASAGPPNYEQYF. Using reference TRBV11-3 and TRBJ2-7 for the parts outside the CDR3, the full variable domain is EAGVVQSPRYKIIEKKQPVAFWCNPISGHNTLYWYLQNLGQGPELLIRYENEEAVDDSQLPKDRFSAERLKGVDSTLKIQPAELGDSAVYLCASAGPPNYEQYFGPGTRLTVT.

This clone has a single count. The V call is TRBV27, the J call TRBJ2-3; weak D call: TRBD2 (7 bases). Trimming took off 4 bases at V and 1 base at J, with 18 bases between the two ends. This CDR3 region has 17 residues. The germline CDR1 and CDR2 sequences are MNHEY and SMNVEV (reference sequence). The CDR3 reads CASSSWEAGAGTDTQYF. The CDR3 nucleotides are TGTGCCAGCAGTTCGTGGGAGGCGGGGGCGGGCACAGATACGCAGTATTTT.

This clone appeared a single time. This chain connects TRBV5-4 to TRBJ1-2, with D perhaps matching TRBD1 (6 bases). The CDR3 extends over 14 amino acids. The V gene's germline CDR1 is SGHNT and CDR2 YYREEE (reference sequence). V dropped 2 bases and J dropped 7 bases, with 15 bases sitting between them. The CDR3 sequence is CASSFRGAPSGYTF. The CDR3 DNA reads as TGTGCCAGCAGCTTTCGGGGGGCGCCGAGTGGCTACACCTTC.

The rearrangement uses TRBV28 and TRBJ1-1; D is undetermined. This CDR3 comprises 12 residues. Between the trimmed V and J ends, which lost 5 bases and 5 bases, there was a span of 9 bases. The germline V gene has CDR1 MDHEN and CDR2 SYDVKM. Here the CDR3 reads CASSPPVTEAFF. The CDR3 bases are TGTGCCAGCAGTCCCCCGGTGACTGAAGCTTTCTTT.